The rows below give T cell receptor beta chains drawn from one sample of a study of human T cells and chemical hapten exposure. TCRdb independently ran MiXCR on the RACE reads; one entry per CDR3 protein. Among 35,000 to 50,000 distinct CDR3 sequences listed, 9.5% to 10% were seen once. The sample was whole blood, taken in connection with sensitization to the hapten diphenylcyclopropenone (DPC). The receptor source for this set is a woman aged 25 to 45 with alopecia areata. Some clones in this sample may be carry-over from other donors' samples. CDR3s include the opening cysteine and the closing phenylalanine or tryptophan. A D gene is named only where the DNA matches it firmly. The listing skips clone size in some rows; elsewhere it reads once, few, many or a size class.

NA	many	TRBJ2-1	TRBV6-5	CASSYGNEQFF	TGTGCCAGCAGTTATGGTAATGAGCAGTTCTTC
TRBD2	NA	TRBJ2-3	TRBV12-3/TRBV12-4	CASSPGLAGGATDTQYF	TGTGCCAGCAGTCCCGGACTAGCGGGGGGCGCCACAGATACGCAGTATTTT
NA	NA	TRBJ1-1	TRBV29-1	CSFRRIGGGTEAFF	TGCAGCTTCCGAAGGATAGGAGGGGGAACTGAAGCTTTCTTT
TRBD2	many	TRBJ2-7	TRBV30	CAWSGVSRGGYYEQYF	TGTGCCTGGAGTGGAGTATCCCGGGGGGGTTACTACGAGCAGTACTTC
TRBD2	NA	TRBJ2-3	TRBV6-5	CASSYSRRGGRTDTQYF	TGTGCCAGCAGTTACTCGAGGCGGGGGGGCCGCACAGATACGCAGTATTTT
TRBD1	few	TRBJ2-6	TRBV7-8	CASRRDRAFSGANVLTF	TGTGCCAGCCGTCGGGACAGGGCCTTCTCTGGGGCCAACGTCCTGACTTTC
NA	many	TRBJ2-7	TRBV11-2	CASSLEAGPVYEQYF	TGTGCCAGCAGCTTAGAGGCGGGGCCGGTATACGAGCAGTACTTC
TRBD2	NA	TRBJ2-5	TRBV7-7	CASSWTSGGGETQYF	TGTGCTAGCAGCTGGACTAGCGGGGGGGGAGAGACCCAGTACTTC
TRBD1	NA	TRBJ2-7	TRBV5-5	CASTREGDRYSYEQYF	TGTGCCAGCACACGAGAGGGGGACAGGTACTCCTACGAGCAGTACTTC
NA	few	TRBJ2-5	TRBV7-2	CASSRSPGETQYF	TGTGCCAGCAGCCGGTCTCCAGGGGAGACCCAGTACTTC
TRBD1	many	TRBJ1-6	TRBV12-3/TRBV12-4	CASSLDRHSPLHF	TGTGCCAGCAGTTTGGACAGGCATTCACCCCTCCACTTT
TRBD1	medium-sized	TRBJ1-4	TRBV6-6	CASKKRTGVDEKLFF	TGTGCCAGCAAAAAACGTACAGGGGTGGATGAAAAACTGTTTTTT
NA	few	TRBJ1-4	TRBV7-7	CASSLGPSGEKLFF	TGTGCCAGCAGCTTGGGCCCGAGTGGCGAAAAACTGTTTTTT
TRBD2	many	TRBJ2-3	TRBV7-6	CASSLEGLAADTQYF	TGTGCCAGCAGCTTAGAGGGACTAGCGGCAGATACGCAGTATTTT
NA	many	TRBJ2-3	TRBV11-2	CASRGVADTQYF	TGTGCCAGCAGGGGTGTCGCAGATACGCAGTATTTT
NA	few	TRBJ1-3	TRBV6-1	CASLTGEPSGNTIYF	TGTGCCAGCTTAACCGGGGAGCCTTCTGGAAACACCATATATTTT
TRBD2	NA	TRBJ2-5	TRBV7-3	CASSKGLAGETQYF	TGTGCCAGCAGCAAGGGACTAGCGGGGGAGACCCAGTACTTC
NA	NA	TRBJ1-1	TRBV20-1	CSAPDQDTEAFF	TGCAGTGCCCCAGACCAGGACACTGAAGCTTTCTTT
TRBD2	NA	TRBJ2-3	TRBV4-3	CASSQERPSGGITDTQYF	TGCGCCAGCAGCCAAGAGCGGCCTAGCGGGGGGATAACAGATACGCAGTATTTT
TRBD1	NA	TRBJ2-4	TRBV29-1	CSVLTGGDGKNIQYF	TGCAGCGTCCTGACAGGGGGCGACGGCAAAAACATTCAGTACTTC
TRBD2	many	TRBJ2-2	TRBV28	CATQTSGGTYLTGELFF	TGTGCCACCCAGACTAGCGGGGGCACCTACCTCACCGGGGAGCTGTTTTTT
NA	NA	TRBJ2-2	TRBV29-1	CSVGIRGSQNTGELFF	TGCAGCGTGGGGATCCGGGGGTCACAGAACACCGGGGAGCTGTTTTTT
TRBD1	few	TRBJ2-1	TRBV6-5	CASSRAGGRNEQFF	TGTGCCAGCAGTAGGGCAGGGGGCAGGAATGAGCAGTTCTTC
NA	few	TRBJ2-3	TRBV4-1	CASSSRLGIYTDTQYF	TGCGCCAGCAGCTCGCGACTAGGGATCTACACAGATACGCAGTATTTT
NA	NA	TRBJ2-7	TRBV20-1	CSAPTFVGPYEQYF	TGCAGTGCTCCCACCTTCGTTGGTCCCTACGAGCAGTACTTC
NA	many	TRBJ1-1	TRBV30	CAWMRDTEAFF	TGTGCCTGGATGCGAGACACTGAAGCTTTCTTT
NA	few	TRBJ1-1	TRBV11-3	CASSYGATEAFF	TGTGCCAGCAGCTACGGGGCCACTGAAGCTTTCTTT
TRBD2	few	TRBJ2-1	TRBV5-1	CASREAGDSNEQFF	TGCGCCAGCAGGGAAGCGGGGGACTCCAATGAGCAGTTCTTC